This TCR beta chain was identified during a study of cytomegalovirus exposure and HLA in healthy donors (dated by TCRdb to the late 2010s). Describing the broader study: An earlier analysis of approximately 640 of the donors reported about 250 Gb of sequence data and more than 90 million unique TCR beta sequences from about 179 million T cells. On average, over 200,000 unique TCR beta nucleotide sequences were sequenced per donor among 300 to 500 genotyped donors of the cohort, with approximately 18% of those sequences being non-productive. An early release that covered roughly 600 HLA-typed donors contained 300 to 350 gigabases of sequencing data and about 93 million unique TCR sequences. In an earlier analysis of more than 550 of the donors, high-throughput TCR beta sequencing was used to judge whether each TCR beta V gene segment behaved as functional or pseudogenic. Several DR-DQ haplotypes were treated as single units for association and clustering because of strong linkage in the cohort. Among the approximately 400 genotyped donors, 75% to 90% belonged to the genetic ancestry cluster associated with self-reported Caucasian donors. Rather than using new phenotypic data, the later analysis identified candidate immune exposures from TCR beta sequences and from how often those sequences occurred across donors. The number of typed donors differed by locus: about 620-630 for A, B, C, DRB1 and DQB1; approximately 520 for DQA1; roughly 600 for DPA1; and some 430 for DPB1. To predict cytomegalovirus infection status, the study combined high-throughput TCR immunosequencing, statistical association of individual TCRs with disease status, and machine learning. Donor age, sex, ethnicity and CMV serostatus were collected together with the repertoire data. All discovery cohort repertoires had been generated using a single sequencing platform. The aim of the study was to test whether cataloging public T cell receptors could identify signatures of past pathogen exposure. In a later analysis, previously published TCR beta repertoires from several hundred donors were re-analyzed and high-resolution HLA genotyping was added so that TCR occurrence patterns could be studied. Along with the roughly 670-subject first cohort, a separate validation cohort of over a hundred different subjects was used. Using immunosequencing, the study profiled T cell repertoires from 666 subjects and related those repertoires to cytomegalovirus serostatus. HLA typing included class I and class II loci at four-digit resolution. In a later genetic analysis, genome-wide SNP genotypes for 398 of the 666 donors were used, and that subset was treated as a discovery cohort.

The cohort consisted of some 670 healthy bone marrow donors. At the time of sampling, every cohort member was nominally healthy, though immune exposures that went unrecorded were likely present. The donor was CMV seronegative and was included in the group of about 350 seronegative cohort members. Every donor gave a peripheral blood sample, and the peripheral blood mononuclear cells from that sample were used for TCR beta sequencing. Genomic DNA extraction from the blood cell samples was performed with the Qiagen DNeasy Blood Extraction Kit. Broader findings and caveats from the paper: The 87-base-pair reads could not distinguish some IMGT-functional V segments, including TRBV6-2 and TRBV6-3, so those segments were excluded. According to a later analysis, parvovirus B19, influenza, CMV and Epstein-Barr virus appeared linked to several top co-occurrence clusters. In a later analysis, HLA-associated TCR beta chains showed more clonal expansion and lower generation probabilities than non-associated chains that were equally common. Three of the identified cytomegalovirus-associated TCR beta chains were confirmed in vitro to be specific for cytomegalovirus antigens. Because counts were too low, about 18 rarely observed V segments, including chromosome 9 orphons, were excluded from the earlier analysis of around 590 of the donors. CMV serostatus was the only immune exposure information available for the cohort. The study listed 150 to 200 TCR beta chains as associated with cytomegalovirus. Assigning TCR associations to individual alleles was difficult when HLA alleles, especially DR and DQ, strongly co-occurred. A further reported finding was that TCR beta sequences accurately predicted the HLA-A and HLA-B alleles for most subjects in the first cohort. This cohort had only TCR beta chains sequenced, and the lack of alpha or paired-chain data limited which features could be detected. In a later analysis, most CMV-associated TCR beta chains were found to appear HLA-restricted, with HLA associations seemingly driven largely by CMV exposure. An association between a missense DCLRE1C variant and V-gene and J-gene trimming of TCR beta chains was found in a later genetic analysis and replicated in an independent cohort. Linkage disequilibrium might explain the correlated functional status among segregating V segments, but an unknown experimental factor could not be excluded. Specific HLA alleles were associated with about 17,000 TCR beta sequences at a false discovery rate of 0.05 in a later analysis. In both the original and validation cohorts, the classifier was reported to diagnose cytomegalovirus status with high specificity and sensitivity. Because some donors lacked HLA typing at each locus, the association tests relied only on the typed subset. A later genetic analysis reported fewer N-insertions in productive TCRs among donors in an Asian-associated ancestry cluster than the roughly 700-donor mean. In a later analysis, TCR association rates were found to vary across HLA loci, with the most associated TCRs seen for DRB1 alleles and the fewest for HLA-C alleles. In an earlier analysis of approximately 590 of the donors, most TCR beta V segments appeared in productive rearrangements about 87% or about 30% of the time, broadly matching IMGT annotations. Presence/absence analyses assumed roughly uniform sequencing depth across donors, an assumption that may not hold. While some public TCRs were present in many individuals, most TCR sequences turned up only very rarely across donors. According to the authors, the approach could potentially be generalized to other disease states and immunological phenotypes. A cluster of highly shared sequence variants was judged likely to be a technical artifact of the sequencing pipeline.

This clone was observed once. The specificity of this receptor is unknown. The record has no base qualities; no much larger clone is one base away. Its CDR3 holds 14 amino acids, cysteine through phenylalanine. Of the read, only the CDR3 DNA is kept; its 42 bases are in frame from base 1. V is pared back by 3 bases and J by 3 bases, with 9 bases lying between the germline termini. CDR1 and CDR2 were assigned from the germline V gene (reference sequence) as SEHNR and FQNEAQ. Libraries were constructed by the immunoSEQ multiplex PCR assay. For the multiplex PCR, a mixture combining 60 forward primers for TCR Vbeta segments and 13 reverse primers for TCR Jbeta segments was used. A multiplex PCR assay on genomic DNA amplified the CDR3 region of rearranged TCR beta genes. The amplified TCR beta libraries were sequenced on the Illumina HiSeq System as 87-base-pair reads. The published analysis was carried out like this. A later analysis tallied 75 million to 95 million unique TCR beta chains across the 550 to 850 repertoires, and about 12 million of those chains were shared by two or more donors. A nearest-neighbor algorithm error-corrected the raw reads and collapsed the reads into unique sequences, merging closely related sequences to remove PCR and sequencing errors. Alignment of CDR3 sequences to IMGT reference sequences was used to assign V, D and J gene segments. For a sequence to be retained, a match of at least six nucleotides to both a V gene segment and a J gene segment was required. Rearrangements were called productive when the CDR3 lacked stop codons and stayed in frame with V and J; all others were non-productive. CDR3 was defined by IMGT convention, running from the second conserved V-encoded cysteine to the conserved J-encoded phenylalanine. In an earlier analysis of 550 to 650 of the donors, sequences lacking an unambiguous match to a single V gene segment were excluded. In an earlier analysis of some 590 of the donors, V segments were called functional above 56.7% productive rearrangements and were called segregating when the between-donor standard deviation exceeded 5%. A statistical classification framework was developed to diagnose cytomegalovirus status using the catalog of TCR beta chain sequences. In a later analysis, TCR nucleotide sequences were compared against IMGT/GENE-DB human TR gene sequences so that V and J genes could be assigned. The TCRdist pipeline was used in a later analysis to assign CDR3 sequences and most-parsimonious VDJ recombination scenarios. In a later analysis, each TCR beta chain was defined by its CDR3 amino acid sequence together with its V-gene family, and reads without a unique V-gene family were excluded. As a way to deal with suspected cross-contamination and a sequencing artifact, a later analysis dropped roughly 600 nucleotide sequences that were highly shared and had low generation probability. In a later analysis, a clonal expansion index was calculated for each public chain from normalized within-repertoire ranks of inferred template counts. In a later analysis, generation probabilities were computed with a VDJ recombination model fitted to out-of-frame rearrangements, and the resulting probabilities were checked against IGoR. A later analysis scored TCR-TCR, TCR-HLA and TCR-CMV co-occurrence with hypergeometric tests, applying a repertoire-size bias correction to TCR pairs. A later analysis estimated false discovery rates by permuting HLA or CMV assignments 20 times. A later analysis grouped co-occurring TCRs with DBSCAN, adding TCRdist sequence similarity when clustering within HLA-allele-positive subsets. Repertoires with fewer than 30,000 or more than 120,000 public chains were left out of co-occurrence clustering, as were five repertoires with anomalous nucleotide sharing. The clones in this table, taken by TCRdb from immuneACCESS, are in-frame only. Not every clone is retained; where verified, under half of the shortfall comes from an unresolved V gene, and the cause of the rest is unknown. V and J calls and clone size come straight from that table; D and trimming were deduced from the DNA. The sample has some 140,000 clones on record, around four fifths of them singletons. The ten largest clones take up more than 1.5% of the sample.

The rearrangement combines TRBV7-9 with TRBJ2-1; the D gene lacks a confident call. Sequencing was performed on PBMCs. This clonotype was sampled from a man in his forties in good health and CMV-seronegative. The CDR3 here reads CASSFIDSYNEQFF. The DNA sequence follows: TGTGCCAGCAGCTTTATTGATAGCTACAATGAGCAGTTCTTC.